This entry concerns a single T cell receptor (beta chain). This clonotype occurred many times. The specificity of this receptor is unknown. No base qualities exist here, and no much larger clone lies one base off it. Preparation of the library involved 5' RACE. TCRdb shows the sequencer as Illumina MiSeq. TCRdb reprocessed the public reads (quality trimming at Q25 with fastp, clone calling with MiXCR) and kept in-frame beta chains. Each entry is one CDR3 protein sequence, shown with its most common DNA and genes. The sample table contains about 53,000 distinct CDR3 sequences; only one count was recorded for about 14% of them. The ten most abundant clones make up around 15% of the sample. There are 16 amino acids in the CDR3, from cysteine to phenylalanine inclusive. Only the CDR3 DNA is retained, 48 bases long and in frame from the first base. The germline V and J ends show losses of 4 bases and 3 bases respectively, and no gene match explains 12 bases of the junction. In the germline V gene, CDR1 corresponds to SGDLS and CDR2 to YYNGEE.

The data were obtained in a study of T cells of healthy individuals (dated by TCRdb to between 2017 and 2018). In this chain, TRBV9 is recombined with TRBJ2-7; 8 central bases correspond to TRBD1. The source is a human donor in good health. The DNA reads TGTGCCAGCAGCCAAAACCCCGGGACAGGTGACTACGAGCAGTACTTC. Translated, it reads CASSQNPGTGDYEQYF.